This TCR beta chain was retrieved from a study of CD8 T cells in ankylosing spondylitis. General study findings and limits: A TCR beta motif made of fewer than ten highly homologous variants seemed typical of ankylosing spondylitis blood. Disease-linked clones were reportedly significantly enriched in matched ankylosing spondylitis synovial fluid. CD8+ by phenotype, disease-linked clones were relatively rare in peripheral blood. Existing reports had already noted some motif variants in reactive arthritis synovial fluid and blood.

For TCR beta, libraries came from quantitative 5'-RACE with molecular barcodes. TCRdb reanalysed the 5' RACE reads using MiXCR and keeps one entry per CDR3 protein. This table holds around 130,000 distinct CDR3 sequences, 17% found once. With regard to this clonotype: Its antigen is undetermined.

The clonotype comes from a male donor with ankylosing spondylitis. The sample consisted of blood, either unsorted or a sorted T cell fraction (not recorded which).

The chain's CDR3 is CSVEIPGTNTGELFF. The CDR3 DNA reads as TGCAGCGTTGAGATACCAGGGACGAACACCGGGGAGCTGTTTTTT. The rearrangement uses TRBV29-1 and TRBJ2-2, with D perhaps matching TRBD1 (5 bases). This CDR3 spans 15 amino acids. Trimming left V 3 bases short and J 0 bases short, with 11 bases between. CDR1 is SQVTM and CDR2 is ANQGSEA in the germline V gene.